The 26 T cell receptor beta chains listed next were all sequenced from one sample in a study of T cells after yellow fever vaccination. TCRdb processed the 5' RACE reads anew with MiXCR; each CDR3 protein has one entry. The table lists 300,000 to 400,000 distinct CDR3 sequences, around 4.1% of them singletons, with less than 25% in the top ten. Source: PBMCs, taken 5 days after the yellow fever booster vaccination. These TCRs come from a man younger than 30 who received the YFV17D yellow fever vaccine.

This clonotype appeared many times. This rearrangement joins TRBV28 to TRBJ1-4, with unresolved D. The germline CDR1 and CDR2 sequences are MDHEN and SYDVKM. The CDR3 loop spans 12 amino acids. V was shortened by 5 bases and J by 8 bases, with 9 bases between the two germline ends. CDR3 amino acids: CASSPPGEKLFF. The DNA of the CDR3 is TGTGCCAGCAGTCCACCTGGAGAAAAACTGTTTTTT.

This clonotype was recorded at least ten times. The chain recombines TRBV5-1 with TRBJ2-7, with 11 bases that match TRBD1. Losses at the gene ends were 0 bases for V and 6 bases for J; bases not matched to a gene: 5. The CDR3 spans 15 residues. Germline loops: CDR1 SGHRS, CDR2 YFSETQ. This chain's CDR3 is CASSLVGQGVGEQYF. The CDR3 nucleotides read TGCGCCAGCAGCTTGGTGGGACAGGGGGTCGGCGAGCAGTACTTC. Full variable domain (remainder filled in from reference TRBV5-1 and TRBJ2-7): KAGVTQTPRYLIKTRGQQVTLSCSPISGHRSVSWYQQTPGQGLQFLFEYFSETQRNKGNFPGRFSGRQFSNSRSEMNVSTLELGDSALYLCASSLVGQGVGEQYFGPGTRLTVT.

This clonotype was observed at least ten times. This chain links TRBV9 with TRBJ1-5; D remains ambiguous. Trimming left V 3 bases short and J 4 bases short, with 8 bases between. This CDR3 has 13 amino acids. The germline CDR1 and CDR2 sequences are SGDLS and YYNGEE. CDR3 sequence reads: CASSEIGNQPQHF. DNA for the CDR3: TGTGCCAGCAGCGAGATTGGGAATCAGCCCCAGCATTTT.

The chain recombines TRBV6-6 with TRBJ2-5, with D possibly called TRBD1 or TRBD2 (5 bases each). The germline V gene encodes CDR1 MNHNY and CDR2 SVGAGI (reference sequence). Deletions cut 5 bases from V and 0 bases from J, with 19 bases between. This CDR3 has 17 residues. As DNA, the CDR3 is TGTGCCAGCAGTGACCTCGAGGGGATATGGGACCAAGAGACCCAGTACTTC. It yields the protein CASSDLEGIWDQETQYF.

The chain is built from TRBV11-2 and TRBJ2-5; perhaps TRBD2 as D (6 bases). The CDR3 has 17 amino acids. The V end lost 2 bases, the J end lost 4 bases, and 20 bases lay between the germline ends. CDR1 SGHAT and CDR2 FQNNGV come from the germline V gene. Written as DNA, the CDR3 is TGTGCCAGCAGCTTAAGTAGGCGGGGCCCGGTAGGAGAGACCCAGTACTTC. Protein sequence: CASSLSRRGPVGETQYF.

This clonotype was seen a handful of times. This chain connects TRBV20-1 to TRBJ2-5; TRBD1 is a possible D gene (5 bases). The V end was cut by 6 bases, the J end by 4 bases, with 15 bases between. This CDR3 has 13 amino acids. Germline V gene sequence: CDR1 DFQATT, CDR2 SNEGSKA (reference sequence). CDR3 coding DNA: TGCAGTGCCACGACAGATCCCCTAGAGACCCAGTACTTC. It codes for CSATTDPLETQYF.

This clonotype turned up a few times. This chain uses TRBV5-1 with TRBJ1-5, with TRBD1 matching over 10 bases. This CDR3 is 17 amino acids long. V gave up 4 bases and J gave up 4 bases; unmatched junction bases: 11. Germline CDR1 reads SGHRS; CDR2 reads YFSETQ. CDR3 loop: CASSPTTGTGENQPQHF. In DNA form, the CDR3 reads TGCGCCAGCAGCCCAACTACCGGGACAGGGGAAAATCAGCCCCAGCATTTT.

The sample holds a few counts of this clonotype. This chain joins TRBV4-1 and TRBJ1-5; 7 positions agree with TRBD1. J gave up 1 base and V 2 bases, and 5 bases lay outside the gene matches. CDR3 length: 16 amino acids. Germline V gives CDR1 MGHRA, CDR2 YSYEKL. The CDR3 nucleotides are TGCGCCAGCAGCCAACTTACAGGGGCGAGCAATCAGCCCCAGCATTTT. As protein: CASSQLTGASNQPQHF.

This clonotype was detected only a few times. This chain uses TRBV5-6 with TRBJ2-5; TRBD1 is a possible D gene (5 bases). Germline CDR1 SGHDT, CDR2 YYEEEE. This CDR3 spans 14 amino acids. V lost 4 bases, J lost 0 bases, and 10 bases lay in between. The chain's CDR3 is CASSQGRYQETQYF. As DNA, the CDR3 is TGTGCCAGCAGCCAGGGTCGGTACCAAGAGACCCAGTACTTC. Drawing the rest from reference TRBV5-6 and TRBJ2-5, the complete variable domain is DAGVTQSPTHLIKTRGQQVTLRCSPKSGHDTVSWYQQALGQGPQFIFQYYEEEERQRGNFPDRFSGHQFPNYSSELNVNALLLGDSALYLCASSQGRYQETQYFGPGTRLLVL.

In this sample, this clonotype turned up a few times. V gene TRBV4-1 combines with J gene TRBJ1-5, with TRBD1 matching 11 bases. CDR1 is MGHRA and CDR2 is YSYEKL in the germline V gene. With V trimmed by 0 bases and J by 6 bases, 4 bases remained unmatched. The CDR3 sequence is 16 residues long. CDR3 loop: CASSQDGTGGFQPQHF. Here the CDR3 DNA reads TGCGCCAGCAGCCAAGATGGGACAGGGGGTTTTCAGCCCCAGCATTTT.

The chain is built from TRBV29-1 and TRBJ2-5, with 8 bases that match TRBD1. The CDR3 is 14 residues long. The ends lost 7 bases at V and 1 base at J; junction bases unmatched: 8. Germline loops: CDR1 SQVTM, CDR2 ANQGSEA. The CDR3 here is CSADGTGRQETQYF. The DNA for the CDR3 is TGCAGCGCTGACGGGACAGGCCGCCAAGAGACCCAGTACTTC.

J is TRBJ2-7 and V is TRBV4-3, with D uncertain. The V gene's germline CDR1 is LGHNA and CDR2 YSLEER. There are 13 residues in the CDR3. Trimming took 4 bases from V and 6 from J, leaving 13 bases between them. The CDR3 nucleotides are TGCGCCAGCAGCCCCGACCGCTACCGCGAGCAGTACGTC. Residues: CASSPDRYREQYV.

The chain has TRBV11-2 and TRBJ2-3; 13 bases are a match to TRBD2. V dropped 5 bases and J dropped 0; count of bases not matched to a gene: 8. This CDR3 has 18 amino acids. Per germline, CDR1 SGHAT and CDR2 FQNNGV. The CDR3 sequence is CASSVTSGGPFSTDTQYF. In nucleotides, the CDR3 is TGTGCCAGCAGCGTGACTAGCGGGGGGCCCTTTAGCACAGATACGCAGTATTTT.

This clonotype was seen at least ten times. The rearrangement joins TRBV20-1 to TRBJ2-1; TRBD2 agrees at 9 bases. This CDR3 comprises 16 residues. The V gene end was trimmed by 3 bases and the J gene end by 0 bases; junction bases not matched to a gene: 6. Germline V gene data show CDR1 as DFQATT and CDR2 as SNEGSKA (reference sequence). CDR3 in DNA: TGCAGTGCTAGCGTCTTAGCGGGGGCCTCCTACAATGAGCAGTTCTTC. It codes for CSASVLAGASYNEQFF.

This clonotype occurred a few times. V and J are TRBV20-1 and TRBJ1-1; no definite D call. CDR3 length equals 12 residues. V was clipped by 6 bases and J by 1 base, with 9 bases between them. CDR1 is DFQATT, CDR2 SNEGSKA, per germline (reference sequence). The CDR3 coding sequence is TGCAGTGCAGTGGGCAGGAACACTGAAGCTTTCTTT. Translated, it gives CSAVGRNTEAFF.

The table lists this clonotype with many counts. J is TRBJ1-2 and V is TRBV6-5, with D unclear. Trimming left V 0 bases short and J 8 bases short, with 13 bases between. Germline assignment: CDR1 MNHEY and CDR2 SVGAGI. This CDR3 region has 14 residues. The CDR3 loop reads CASSYSRATVGYTF. As DNA, the CDR3 is TGTGCCAGCAGTTACTCACGGGCAACTGTCGGCTACACCTTC.

This clonotype was seen more than once but under ten times. At one boundary the junction diverges from the germline segment, which might be a read error. V gene TRBV27 combines with J gene TRBJ2-6; 7 bases align to TRBD1. Per germline, CDR1 MNHEY and CDR2 SMNVEV (reference sequence). This CDR3 is 15 amino acids long. CDR3 sequence (DNA): TGCACCAGCAGTCCTACAGGGGCTGGGGCCAACGTCCTGACTTTC. It translates to CTSSPTGAGANVLTF. The full variable domain, rest sourced from reference TRBV27 and TRBJ2-6, is EAQVTQNPRYLITVTGKKLTVTCSQNMNHEYMSWYRQDPGLGLRQIYYSMNVEVTDKGDVPEGYKVSRKEKRNFPLILESPSPNQTSLYFCTSSPTGAGANVLTFGAGSRLTVL.

The sample holds many counts of this clonotype. The rearrangement uses TRBV7-2 and TRBJ2-7; 11 bases align to TRBD1. The CDR3 loop spans 16 amino acids. Germline-derived CDR1 and CDR2 are SGHTA and FQGNSA. J was trimmed by 2 bases and V by 5 bases; bases with no gene match: 8. CDR3 bases: TGTGCCAGCAGCCCCCGCCCGGGACAGGGGGCCTACGAGCAGTACTTC. Its translation: CASSPRPGQGAYEQYF.

This clonotype was detected ten times or more. This sequence joins TRBV24-1 and TRBJ2-2; D is uncertain. The CDR3 has 15 residues. Trimming stripped 7 bases from V and 2 bases from J, with 13 bases between. The germline CDR1 and CDR2 sequences are KGHDR and SFDVKD. The CDR3 nucleotides are TGTGCCACCAGCCGAGGAGAGGATAACACCGGGGAGCTGTTTTTT. Translating gives CATSRGEDNTGELFF.

J is TRBJ2-7 and V is TRBV6-1, with D tentatively TRBD1 or TRBD2 (5 bases each). CDR3 length equals 15 residues. V dropped 5 bases and J dropped 2 bases, with 16 bases sitting between them. Germline-derived CDR1 and CDR2 are MNHNS and SASEGT. CDR3 in amino acids: CASSNPRDGPYEQYF. The CDR3 DNA reads TGTGCCAGCAGTAACCCCCGGGACGGACCCTACGAGCAGTACTTC.

The rearrangement uses TRBV6-5 and TRBJ1-2; TRBD1 matches 9 bases. This CDR3 region has 16 residues. After removal of 6 bases from V and 4 bases from J, the junction contained 12 bases not matched to a gene. Germline CDR1 and CDR2: MNHEY and SVGAGI. The CDR3 DNA reads TGTGCCAGCAGCCCTACTACAGGGGGCGCCGGCTATGGCTACACCTTC. Protein product: CASSPTTGGAGYGYTF.

The V gene is TRBV20-1, the J gene TRBJ2-7; 10 positions match TRBD2. From germline, CDR1 is DFQATT and CDR2 SNEGSKA (reference sequence). Unmatched junction bases numbered 12, after V lost 7 bases and J lost 3 bases. The CDR3 consists of 15 residues. The DNA of the CDR3 is TGCAGTGTTTCTAGCGGGGGTACCTCTTACTACGAGCAGTACGTC. This sequence encodes CSVSSGGTSYYEQYV.

This clonotype was detected a few times. The rearrangement joins TRBV7-3 to TRBJ2-6; 10 nucleotides align to TRBD1. The germline gives CDR1 SGHTA, CDR2 FQGTGA. Trimming cost V 5 bases and J 5 bases; bases outside gene matches: 3. The CDR3 loop spans 15 amino acids. DNA for the CDR3: TGTGCCAGCAGCAGACAGGGGGCCTGGGCCAACGTCCTGACTTTC. It translates to CASSRQGAWANVLTF.

This clonotype was recorded many times. The chain carries TRBV30 and TRBJ1-4; 12 nucleotides align to TRBD1. There are 14 residues in the CDR3. J gave up 8 bases and V 0 bases, and 1 base lay outside the gene matches. Germline loops: CDR1 GTSNPN, CDR2 SVGIG (reference sequence). In nucleotides, the CDR3 is TGTGCCTGGAGTGTGGGACAGGGGGCAGAAAAACTGTTTTTT. Amino acid sequence: CAWSVGQGAEKLFF.

The V gene is TRBV5-6, the J gene TRBJ2-5, with 7 bases fitting TRBD2. Germline-derived CDR1 and CDR2 are SGHDT and YYEEEE. This CDR3 region has 14 residues. The V segment lost 4 bases and the J segment 5 bases; nucleotides outside the gene matches: 8. CDR3 nucleotides: TGTGCCAGCAGCGGCGTCATGGGGGGGGAGACCCAGTACTTC. Translated, it gives CASSGVMGGETQYF.

V usage is TRBV20-1 and J usage is TRBJ1-2; the D gene is possibly TRBD1 (5 bases). V lost 6 bases to trimming and J lost 5 bases, with 19 bases between them. CDR1 is DFQATT, CDR2 SNEGSKA, per germline (reference sequence). The CDR3 runs 14 residues. CDR3 amino acids: CSASGQGGFYGYTF. CDR3 nucleotides: TGCAGTGCCAGCGGGCAGGGAGGTTTTTATGGCTACACCTTC.